This TCR beta chain appears in the sequencing data of a study of T cells in Graves' hyperthyroidism and ophthalmopathy (dated by TCRdb to between 2019 and 2020). Describing the broader study: Peripheral blood was collected at initial diagnosis, before any treatment. To identify distinguishing TCR V-J signatures, a discovery cohort of about a hundred patients was used, comprising 43 with Graves' ophthalmopathy and 57 with stable Graves' hyperthyroidism. Whether ophthalmopathy could be predicted prospectively was tested in an independent validation cohort made up of under 20 hyperthyroidism patients plus 17 patients who later progressed to ophthalmopathy. The 95 to 100 discovery patients were divided at random into training and test sets in a 7:3 ratio. In six Graves' hyperthyroidism patients, the study also compared T-cell repertoires from thyroid tissue with T-cell repertoires from blood. After blood sampling, hyperthyroidism patients were treated with methimazole at a starting dose of 30 mg daily, and ophthalmopathy patients were treated with high-dose intravenous methylprednisolone. The paper describes TCR Vbeta CDR3 sequencing of 140 or so peripheral blood samples, made up of 43 ophthalmopathy patients, 70 to 75 hyperthyroidism patients and roughly 17 progressor patients. Broad study findings and their caveats: During validation, the model predicted progression to ophthalmopathy a median of about 5.9 months ahead of onset, with 60% to 71% sensitivity and almost 75% specificity. Blood samples also contained most of the expanded thyroid clonotypes (frequency above 0.001), which suggests that blood repertoires may reflect thyroid immune responses. Sample size was not statistically predetermined, and blinding of investigators to group allocation was not performed. Ophthalmopathy was separated from stable hyperthyroidism by a 13 V-J signature model, with around 90% sensitivity and 81% to 82% specificity obtained in cross-validation and 80%/75% obtained in testing.

CDR1 and CDR2 were assigned from the germline V gene (reference sequence) as DFQATT and SNEGSKA. The CDR3 goes from the cysteine to the phenylalanine over 14 residues. The CDR3 DNA has 42 bases and is translated from base 1. TCR beta CDR3 regions were amplified from RNA transcripts. For the first round of RT-PCR on the TCR CDR3, the HTBI primer set was used together with the Qiagen OneStep RT-PCR kit. The libraries were constructed in a second round of multiplex PCR and then size-selected and purified. Paired-end sequencing of the libraries was performed with 100 bp reads on an Illumina HiSeq2000. In the source study's methods: Raw data were processed with SOAPnuke, discarding reads with adapters, uncalled bases, mean Phred below 15, or no exact constant-primer or identifier match. COPE v1.2.5 was used to merge the high-quality paired reads, and each unique nucleotide sequence was defined as a clonotype. MiTCR v1.1 was used to align the clonotypes against IMGT TRBV, TRBD and TRBJ reference segments. The analysis was restricted to V-J combinations with a frequency above 0.0001, which together covered roughly 99% of the repertoires. A TCS score was defined as the ratio between F50 (clonal expansion) and ExV (chaos), using BLOSUM62-based TCRdist between CDR3 peptides within each V-J. Welch's t-statistics and random forest reduced roughly 500 V-J features to about 13, which were used in a naive Bayes classifier (R e1071). The public reads were reanalyzed by TCRdb: fastp trimming at Q25, MiXCR alignment, in-frame beta chains only. For every CDR3 protein sequence, its rows merge into one entry that carries the most common genes and DNA. The V and J calls reflect TCRdb's pipeline rather than the authors' work. Within this sample are around 520,000 distinct CDR3 sequences, with around an eighth of them counted one time only. 15% to 20% of the sample belongs to the ten largest clones.

This clonotype showed up many times. Its antigen is unknown. The junction and the germline gene differ at one end; a read error may be behind it. A patient counted as having stable Graves' hyperthyroidism if no progression to ophthalmopathy occurred over 18 months of follow-up. Hyperthyroidism patients were aged 18 to 65 years and newly diagnosed, with disease duration of less than 2 months. Exclusion was applied to patients with uncontrolled infections, other autoimmune diseases, pregnancy or lactation. Clinical symptoms, serum thyroxine and TRAb, thyroid ultrasound, and orbital computed tomography formed the basis for the diagnoses. PBMCs were separated from roughly 10 ml of fresh peripheral blood using Ficoll-Paque density gradient centrifugation. Trizol reagent was used to extract total RNA, and RNA quality was then checked on an Agilent 2100 Bioanalyzer.

The sequence was obtained from a woman between 18 and 29 years old with Graves' hyperthyroidism. Rearrangement joined TRBV20-1 to TRBJ2-5; the D gene cannot be named for sure. Sequencing was done on a sample of blood. The nucleotide sequence reads as follows: TGCAGTGCGAGAGATGGGGTGAGGCAAGAGACCCAGTACTTC. It translates as CSARDGVRQETQYF.